This T cell receptor (beta chain) was recovered during a study of T cell responses to AZD1222 COVID-19 vaccine. Study findings and constraints: Compared with day 0, the breadth and depth of the Spike-specific TCR repertoire rose significantly after two doses of AZD1222. Among vaccine-associated CD4 TCRs, coverage spanned spike, with dominance at 160-218 and 743-854. Nearly half of the spike-specific TCRs reportedly recognize variant regions that carry no mutations.

A word on this clone: The antigen is unknown.

Trimming took 3 bases from V and 4 from J; bases not matched to a gene: 7. Germline loops: CDR1 SGHVS, CDR2 FQNEAQ. The CDR3 contains 15 residues. Libraries were prepared by immunoSEQ multiplex PCR; TCRdb keeps only in-frame clonotypes and omits some of them. The table lists about 180,000 clones, 85% to 90% of them singletons. The chain uses TRBV7-8 and TRBJ2-7; TRBD1 matches at 9 bases. This receptor was identified in an adult in good health. The material sequenced was peripheral blood, taken on day 0 of AZD1222 vaccination. CDR3 sequence reads: CASSLLRQGGYEQYF. For the CDR3, the DNA is TGTGCCAGCAGCTTGTTAAGACAGGGGGGATACGAGCAGTACTTC.